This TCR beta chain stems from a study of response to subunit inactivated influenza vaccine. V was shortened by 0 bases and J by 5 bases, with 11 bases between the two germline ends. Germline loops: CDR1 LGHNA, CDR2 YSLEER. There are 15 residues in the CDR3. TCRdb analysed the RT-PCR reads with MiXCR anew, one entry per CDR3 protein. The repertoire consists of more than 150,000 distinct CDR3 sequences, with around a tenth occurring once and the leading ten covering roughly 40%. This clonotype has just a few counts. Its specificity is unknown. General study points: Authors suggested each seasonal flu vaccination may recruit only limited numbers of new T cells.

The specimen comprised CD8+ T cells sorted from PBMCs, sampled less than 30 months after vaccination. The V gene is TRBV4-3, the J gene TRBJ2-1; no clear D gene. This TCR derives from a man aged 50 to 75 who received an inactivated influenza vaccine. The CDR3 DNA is TGCGCCAGCAGCCAAGATCAGGCAACTAACAATGAGCAGTTCTTC. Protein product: CASSQDQATNNEQFF.